This T cell receptor (beta chain) comes out of a study of Ad26.COV2.S vaccination and SARS-CoV-2 variants. The protocol was immunoSEQ multiplex PCR, while the TCRdb copy is restricted to in-frame clones and leaves out a portion. This repertoire shows around 450,000 clones, 75% to 90% found once; its top ten account for around 2.5%. Germline CDR1 reads LGHNA; CDR2 reads YSLEER. The CDR3 totals 14 residues. Trimming took 1 base from V and 5 from J, leaving 9 bases between them. Treatment here: some 20 received Ad26.COV2.S at low or high dose, single or two shots; roughly five received placebo; per-sample allocation not given. Collection of the samples took place on day 63 after the first injection of vaccine or placebo.

Sequences were derived from peripheral blood, sampled in a trial of Ad26.COV2.S vaccine versus placebo. The genes are TRBV4-3 and TRBJ2-1; TRBD2 might be the D (5 bases). This receptor was obtained from a person aged 18-60 years who received the Ad26.COV2.S COVID-19 vaccine or a placebo. The CDR3 region has the DNA TGCGCCAGCAGCCAAGTAGAGGGAGACAATGAGCAGTTCTTC. It specifies CASSQVEGDNEQFF.